The present T cell receptor beta chain was sequenced within a study of T-cell reconstitution after alpha-beta-depleted transplantation in children. Preparation of the TCRbeta library used unique molecular identifiers. TCRdb reprocessed the PCR reads via MiXCR and lists one record per CDR3 protein. The table has about 230,000 distinct CDR3 sequences, approximately 12% seen once. There are 15 residues in the CDR3. Germline CDR1 SGHKS, CDR2 YYEKEE (reference sequence). V lost 4 bases and J lost 4; bases outside the gene matches: 7. This clonotype was counted ten times or more. This TCR was recovered from a human donor who donated a stem cell graft to a child with acute lymphoblastic leukemia. This rearrangement joins TRBV5-5 to TRBJ1-4, with 7 nucleotides matching TRBD1. The sequencing here drew on PBMCs from the stem cell graft donor, taken from the stem cell graft. The CDR3 sequence: CASSILQGRNEKLFF. The CDR3 DNA reads as TGTGCCAGCAGCATCTTACAGGGGCGTAATGAAAAACTGTTTTTT. The full variable domain, rest sourced from reference TRBV5-5 and TRBJ1-4, is DAGVTQSPTHLIKTRGQQVTLRCSPISGHKSVSWYQQVLGQGPQFIFQYYEKEERGRGNFPDRFSARQFPNYSSELNVNALLLGDSALYLCASSILQGRNEKLFFGSGTQLSVL.